The rows below give T cell receptor beta chains drawn from one sample of a study of blood T cell repertoires in COVID-19. Profiled with immunoSEQ multiplex PCR; TCRdb holds only in-frame clones, not every one. The sample includes roughly 100,000 clones, roughly nine tenths of them seen just once. The sequencing input was peripheral blood. These receptors originate from a man aged 50 to 60 with acute or convalescent COVID-19. Both conserved end residues are part of each CDR3. A D gene is named only where the DNA matches it firmly. The size entry is marked missing in some rows and otherwise reads once, few, many or a size class.

d_gene: NA
v_gene: TRBV29-1
abundance: NA
j_gene: TRBJ2-5
CDR3nt: TGCAGCCTTGGGGCGGGGGAGACCCAGTACTTC
CDR3aa: CSLGAGETQYF

d_gene: NA
v_gene: TRBV18
abundance: once
j_gene: TRBJ2-7
CDR3nt: TGTGCCAGCTCTCCCAACAGCCCATCCTACGAGCAGTACTTC
CDR3aa: CASSPNSPSYEQYF

d_gene: TRBD2
v_gene: TRBV5-3
abundance: once
j_gene: TRBJ2-5
CDR3nt: TGTGCCAGAAGCTTGGTTAGGGTCAGTCTAGCGGGGGTCGGAGAGACCCAGTACTTC
CDR3aa: CARSLVRVSLAGVGETQYF

d_gene: NA
v_gene: TRBV10-3
abundance: NA
j_gene: TRBJ2-2
CDR3nt: TGTGCCATCACCCGAGAAGGTCAGGGGACCCCGAACACCGGGGAGCTGTTTTTT
CDR3aa: CAITREGQGTPNTGELFF

d_gene: TRBD1
v_gene: TRBV5-1
abundance: NA
j_gene: TRBJ1-1
CDR3nt: TGCGCCAGCAGCTTGCGCGGACAGGGGAACACTGAAGCTTTCTTT
CDR3aa: CASSLRGQGNTEAFF

d_gene: NA
v_gene: TRBV27
abundance: NA
j_gene: TRBJ1-1
CDR3nt: TGTGCCAGCAGTCCGACCGGGACACATAACACTGAAGCTTTCTTT
CDR3aa: CASSPTGTHNTEAFF

d_gene: NA
v_gene: TRBV3-1/TRBV3-2
abundance: once
j_gene: TRBJ2-7
CDR3nt: TGTGCCAGCAGCCAAAATCGTGGACTGCCCCCTGAGGAGCAGTACTTC
CDR3aa: CASSQNRGLPPEEQYF

d_gene: TRBD1
v_gene: TRBV19
abundance: NA
j_gene: TRBJ1-5
CDR3nt: TGTGCCAGTAGTGAGGACAGGCTTTTTAATCAGCCCCAGCATTTT
CDR3aa: CASSEDRLFNQPQHF

d_gene: TRBD1
v_gene: TRBV11-3
abundance: NA
j_gene: TRBJ1-3
CDR3nt: TGTGCCAGCAGCTCCGGACAGGGGCTCTCTGGAAACACCATATATTTT
CDR3aa: CASSSGQGLSGNTIYF

d_gene: TRBD1
v_gene: TRBV7-9
abundance: NA
j_gene: TRBJ1-4
CDR3nt: TGTGCCAGCAGCTTAGGGGACAGGGTTAATGAAAAACTGTTTTTT
CDR3aa: CASSLGDRVNEKLFF

d_gene: NA
v_gene: TRBV29-1
abundance: NA
j_gene: TRBJ2-3
CDR3nt: TGCAGCGTTGAAGCGGGGTACGATACGCAGTATTTT
CDR3aa: CSVEAGYDTQYF

d_gene: TRBD1
v_gene: TRBV5-5
abundance: NA
j_gene: TRBJ1-2
CDR3nt: TGTGCCAGCAGCTTGGTAGGAGGGGGCGACTATGGCTACACCTTC
CDR3aa: CASSLVGGGDYGYTF

d_gene: NA
v_gene: TRBV28
abundance: NA
j_gene: TRBJ1-5
CDR3nt: TGTGCCAGCAGTACCACAGGCAACCAGCCCCAGCATTTT
CDR3aa: CASSTTGNQPQHF

d_gene: NA
v_gene: TRBV7-6
abundance: NA
j_gene: TRBJ2-5
CDR3nt: TGTGCCAGCAGCTTTACCCCGGGGCAAGAGACCCAGTACTTC
CDR3aa: CASSFTPGQETQYF

d_gene: NA
v_gene: TRBV3-1/TRBV3-2
abundance: NA
j_gene: TRBJ2-3
CDR3nt: TGTGCCAGCAGCCAAGGACTGACGTTAGCAGATACGCAGTATTTT
CDR3aa: CASSQGLTLADTQYF

d_gene: NA
v_gene: TRBV4-1
abundance: few
j_gene: TRBJ2-7
CDR3nt: TGCGCCAGCAGCCAAGATACGCGGGGCGAGCAGTACTTC
CDR3aa: CASSQDTRGEQYF

d_gene: TRBD1
v_gene: TRBV28
abundance: NA
j_gene: TRBJ2-7
CDR3nt: TGTGCCAGCCTGGGACAGGGAGTTCTCTACGAGCAGTACTTC
CDR3aa: CASLGQGVLYEQYF

d_gene: TRBD1
v_gene: TRBV5-8
abundance: NA
j_gene: TRBJ1-2
CDR3nt: TGTGCCAGCAGCCTATTAACCTCGGACAGGGGATTTTTGTTCTATGGCTACACCTTC
CDR3aa: CASSLLTSDRGFLFYGYTF

d_gene: NA
v_gene: TRBV25-1
abundance: NA
j_gene: TRBJ1-2
CDR3nt: TGTGCCAGCAGTCCCTCCGGGGTGGGTGGCTACACCTTC
CDR3aa: CASSPSGVGGYTF

d_gene: NA
v_gene: TRBV27
abundance: NA
j_gene: TRBJ1-2
CDR3nt: TGTGCCAGCAGTCCCATTGACAGGTTAACTAACTATGGCTACACCTTC
CDR3aa: CASSPIDRLTNYGYTF

d_gene: TRBD1
v_gene: TRBV5-5
abundance: NA
j_gene: TRBJ1-4
CDR3nt: TGTGCCAGCAGCTTGGGAGGGGGCCCTAATGAAAAACTGTTTTTT
CDR3aa: CASSLGGGPNEKLFF

d_gene: TRBD2
v_gene: TRBV4-2
abundance: NA
j_gene: TRBJ2-2
CDR3nt: TGTGCCAGCAGCCAAGAATCAGGACTAGCGGGGGCGAACACCGGGGAGCTGTTTTTT
CDR3aa: CASSQESGLAGANTGELFF

d_gene: TRBD1
v_gene: TRBV27
abundance: NA
j_gene: TRBJ1-6
CDR3nt: TGTGCCAGCACCCCCGGGACAGGGAATTCACCCCTCCACTTT
CDR3aa: CASTPGTGNSPLHF

d_gene: NA
v_gene: TRBV2
abundance: NA
j_gene: TRBJ2-5
CDR3nt: TGTGCCAGCAGTGAATGGGGGGGCCGGGAGACCCAGTACTTC
CDR3aa: CASSEWGGRETQYF